This T cell receptor (beta chain) was profiled in a study of cytomegalovirus exposure and HLA in healthy donors. Study findings and constraints: It was assumed in the presence/absence analyses that sequencing depth was roughly uniform across donors.

Unmatched junction bases numbered 4, after V lost 3 bases and J lost 3 bases. Germline V CDR1 and CDR2: MNHEY, SMNVEV (reference sequence). This CDR3 is 14 amino acids long. Concerning this clone: Its antigen is not identified.

Primers included in the PCR were 60 Vbeta and 13 Jbeta primers. Using immunoSEQ multiplex PCR, the repertoire was profiled, and TCRdb retains in-frame clones only, with some absent. The repertoire consists of 100,000 or so clones, with around 80% occurring once and the leading ten covering approximately 5%. The chain uses TRBV27 and TRBJ2-7, with 8 bases identical to TRBD2. The specimen was PBMCs. The sequence was obtained from a young man in good health and CMV-seropositive. The DNA of the CDR3 is TGTGCCAGCAGTTTTAGGCGGGAGGACTACGAGCAGTACTTC. It yields the protein CASSFRREDYEQYF.